The 9 T cell receptor beta chains below all came from one sample that was sequenced in a study of cytomegalovirus exposure and HLA in healthy donors. Researchers ran the PCR with 60 Vbeta and 13 Jbeta primers. TCRdb's table, derived via immunoSEQ multiplex PCR, lists solely in-frame clones and lacks some. The sample consists of 130,000 or so clones, 82% of them appearing once. Sequenced: PBMCs. These receptor sequences come from a woman younger than 30 in good health and CMV-seronegative.

V is TRBV14 and J is TRBJ1-1; TRBD1 is a possible D gene (6 bases). This CDR3 spans 14 amino acids. Trimming stripped 4 bases from V and 1 base from J, with 10 bases between. Per germline, CDR1 SGHDN and CDR2 FVKESK. In DNA form, the CDR3 reads TGTGCCAGCAGCCGCGGGGGCTCGAACACTGAAGCTTTCTTT. Amino acids: CASSRGGSNTEAFF. Full variable domain (missing parts from reference TRBV14 and TRBJ1-1): EAGVTQFPSHSVIEKGQTVTLRCDPISGHDNLYWYRRVMGKEIKFLLHFVKESKQDESGMPNNRFLAERTGGTYSTLKVQPAELEDSGVYFCASSRGGSNTEAFFGQGTRLTVV.

The CDR3 loop is CARTSVSSYNEQFF. CDR3 DNA sequence: TGTGCCCGAACCAGTGTAAGCTCCTACAATGAGCAGTTCTTC. The gene calls are TRBV30 and TRBJ2-1; D ambiguous. This CDR3 has 14 amino acids. The V gene lost 8 bases and the J gene lost 0 bases, with 14 bases spanning the gap. The germline CDR1 and CDR2 sequences are GTSNPN and SVGIG (reference sequence).

This clone was seen only a few times. The chain combines TRBV6-1 with TRBJ2-1, with TRBD2 matching over 13 bases. The CDR3 runs to 14 residues. Trimming at V came to 4 bases and at J to 6 bases, leaving 0 bases not matched to a gene. Germline V gene sequence: CDR1 MNHNS, CDR2 SASEGT. DNA for the CDR3: TGTGCCAGCAGTGGACTAGCGGGGGGCAATGAGCAGTTCTTC. Translated, it gives CASSGLAGGNEQFF.

The chain combines TRBV4-3 with TRBJ1-3; a possible D gene is TRBD1 (5 bases). CDR3 size: 16 residues. V lost 0 bases, J lost 4 bases, and 13 bases lay in between. Germline V gene sequence: CDR1 LGHNA, CDR2 YSLEER. The CDR3 sequence: CASSQEGVGGGNTIYF. The CDR3 nucleotides are TGCGCCAGCAGCCAAGAGGGCGTCGGGGGAGGAAACACCATATATTTT.

V usage is TRBV6-1 and J usage is TRBJ1-2; D is unresolved. The germline gives CDR1 MNHNS, CDR2 SASEGT. This CDR3 is 14 amino acids long. Deletions cut 7 bases from V and 2 bases from J, with 14 bases between. The CDR3 nucleotides read TGTGCCAGCATCTTAGCTAGCGGGAACTATGGCTACACCTTC. It translates to CASILASGNYGYTF.

The chain employs TRBV11-2 and TRBJ2-7, with D possibly matching TRBD1 (5 bases). Germline V lookup: CDR1 SGHAT, CDR2 FQNNGV. V lost 5 bases, J lost 2 bases, and 19 bases lay in between. This CDR3 comprises 16 residues. The CDR3 spells CASSLGRVRGTYEQYF. The CDR3 DNA follows: TGTGCCAGCAGCCTGGGCAGGGTAAGGGGCACCTACGAGCAGTACTTC.

This rearrangement joins TRBV2 to TRBJ1-2; perhaps TRBD1 as D (6 bases). This CDR3 region has 14 residues. Germline CDR1 reads SNHLY; CDR2 reads FYNNEI. V was clipped by 7 bases and J by 5 bases, with 17 bases between them. This CDR3 reads CASNIVRGKYGYTF. The CDR3, as DNA: TGTGCCAGCAATATTGTCAGGGGTAAATATGGCTACACCTTC.

This clone was counted between two and nine times. The chain couples TRBV27 to TRBJ2-3; D uncertain. CDR1 and CDR2 from the germline V gene are MNHEY and SMNVEV (reference sequence). Trimming left V 4 bases short and J 3 bases short, with 8 bases between. The CDR3 spans 13 residues. In DNA, the CDR3 is TGTGCCAGCAGTTCCCCAGTGACAGATACGCAGTATTTT. Protein sequence: CASSSPVTDTQYF.

The rearrangement uses TRBV7-2 and TRBJ2-2; a weak D match, TRBD2 (6 bases). Trimming removed 7 bases from V and 5 bases from J, with 17 bases in between. The CDR3 has 15 amino acids. Per the germline V gene, CDR1 is SGHTA and CDR2 is FQGNSA. In DNA form, the CDR3 reads TGTGCCAGCAACTCACGGGGGTCAGGGACCGGGGAGCTGTTTTTT. Its translation is CASNSRGSGTGELFF.